These T cell receptor beta chains were read from a single sample in a study of siplizumab effects on memory and regulatory T cells. Using immunoSEQ multiplex PCR, the repertoire was profiled, and TCRdb retains in-frame clones only, with some absent. The repertoire has approximately 100,000 clones, 92% of them found once; the top ten carry about 11%. The sequenced sample consisted of non-Treg CD4+ T cells sorted from blood. These TCRs come from a human donor in good health. CDR3s include the opening cysteine and the closing phenylalanine or tryptophan. D genes are given only for firm matches. Clone size, where shown, is once, few, many, or a class for clones that have expanded.

v_gene	abundance	d_gene	j_gene	CDR3nt	CDR3aa
TRBV2	.	TRBD1	TRBJ2-1	TGTGCCAGCAGCCACAGACAGGGGCTACTGGGGTTATCTGACAATGAGCAGTTCTTC	CASSHRQGLLGLSDNEQFF
TRBV5-1	.	.	TRBJ2-7	TGCGCCAGCAGCCAGAGCACGGTGAGCGAGCAGTACTTC	CASSQSTVSEQYF
TRBV4-3	.	.	TRBJ2-7	TGCGCCAGCAGCCACGACAGGGATACTAGCGGCGAGCAGTACTTC	CASSHDRDTSGEQYF
TRBV30	.	.	TRBJ2-2	TGTGCCTGGAGAAACACCGGGGAGCTGTTTTTT	CAWRNTGELFF
TRBV29-1	.	TRBD2	TRBJ2-7	TGCAGCGTCGGTGGACTTAGCGGGAGAGGGGACGAGCAGTACTTC	CSVGGLSGRGDEQYF
TRBV2	.	.	TRBJ1-2	TGTGCCAGCAGACAGGGTGGGGACGGCTACACCTTC	CASRQGGDGYTF
TRBV4-2	once	.	TRBJ2-2	TGTGCCAGCAGCCGGAACACCGGGGAGCTGTTTTTT	CASSRNTGELFF
TRBV11-3	.	.	TRBJ2-5	TGTGCCAGCAGTCTCCCAATCGTCCAAGAGACCCAGTACTTC	CASSLPIVQETQYF
TRBV19	.	.	TRBJ1-3	TGTGCCAGTAGTATTCTTCAGGGTTTCTCTGGAAACACCATATATTTT	CASSILQGFSGNTIYF
TRBV19	.	.	TRBJ1-3	TGTGCCACCCGGCCGGGCAGCTCTGGAAACACCATATATTTT	CATRPGSSGNTIYF
TRBV11-3	.	TRBD2	TRBJ2-2	TGTGCCGCGAGGGGACTAGTAGGCACCGGGGAGCTGTTTTTT	CAARGLVGTGELFF
TRBV7-3	few	TRBD1	TRBJ2-7	TGTGCCAGCAGCCTGGACAGGGGGCGCTGGGACGAGCAGTACTTC	CASSLDRGRWDEQYF
TRBV7-9	.	.	TRBJ2-5	TGTGCCAGCAGCCCGGGACCGCTTGGGGAGACCCAGTACTTC	CASSPGPLGETQYF
TRBV6-6	.	TRBD2	TRBJ2-5	TGTGCCAGCATCCGGGGGGGAGCGGGAGAAGAGACCCAGTACTTC	CASIRGGAGEETQYF
TRBV30	once	TRBD1	TRBJ1-1	TGTGCCTGGAGTGTAAGGGGGCGTGTCACTGAAGCTTTCTTT	CAWSVRGRVTEAFF
TRBV7-3	few	.	TRBJ1-1	TGTGCCAGCAGCTTAATGGGAGGATCCGGGGGTGAAGCTTTCTTT	CASSLMGGSGGEAFF
TRBV9	once	.	TRBJ1-1	TGTGCCAGCAGCGTAGAGACCAGGGGTGACACTGAAGCTTTCTTT	CASSVETRGDTEAFF
TRBV6-5	.	.	TRBJ2-1	TGTGCCAGCAGGGGGGGCGAAAGGTTCGATGAGCAGTTCTTC	CASRGGERFDEQFF
TRBV29-1	.	.	TRBJ2-5	TGCAGCCTCGGGAGGGGCGAGGGGGCGGGGGAGACCCAGTACTTC	CSLGRGEGAGETQYF
TRBV25-1	.	.	TRBJ1-2	TGTGCCAGCAGTGAAAGACACGTTGGGGGCTACACCTTC	CASSERHVGGYTF
TRBV30	.	.	TRBJ1-5	TGTGCCTGGGGGACGGGGTATAGCAATCAGCCCCAGCATTTT	CAWGTGYSNQPQHF
TRBV18	.	.	TRBJ1-1	TGTGCCAGCTCAGCAACAGGGATGAACACTGAAGCTTTCTTT	CASSATGMNTEAFF
TRBV2	.	TRBD1	TRBJ2-7	TGTGCCAGCACGACCTCCCGGACAGGAACGTACGAGCAGTACTTC	CASTTSRTGTYEQYF
TRBV18	.	.	TRBJ1-2	TGTGCCAGCTCGCTAAAGACGGGGCTAAACTATGGCTACACCTTC	CASSLKTGLNYGYTF
TRBV5-1	.	TRBD2	TRBJ2-2	TGCGCCAGATCGGGACTAGCGGCGAACACCGGGGAGCTGTTTTTT	CARSGLAANTGELFF
TRBV18	once	TRBD1	TRBJ2-3	TGTGCCAGCTCCAACGGACAGGGGGGGAGCACAGATACGCAGTATTTT	CASSNGQGGSTDTQYF
TRBV6-6	.	.	TRBJ2-5	TGTGCCAGCAGTTACTCAAAGGCCCAAGAGACCCAGTACTTC	CASSYSKAQETQYF
TRBV5-1	.	TRBD1	TRBJ1-1	TGCGCCAGCAGCCGCGACGCAGGGGGCTTTACTGAAGCTTTCTTT	CASSRDAGGFTEAFF
TRBV5-1	.	.	TRBJ2-2	TGCGCCAGCAGCTTGGTTCGTCGAGCGGCCGGGGAGCTGTTTTTT	CASSLVRRAAGELFF
TRBV5-1	.	TRBD2	TRBJ2-3	TGCGCCAGCAGCAAACGCCGAGCGACTAGCGGCACAGATACGCAGTATTTT	CASSKRRATSGTDTQYF
TRBV10-3	.	TRBD2	TRBJ2-1	TGTGCCATCAGTGAGTCGTTAGCGGGAGGTACTAATGAGCAGTTCTTC	CAISESLAGGTNEQFF
TRBV19	.	.	TRBJ1-3	TGTGCCAGTAGAGAAAGGGGAAACACCATATATTTT	CASRERGNTIYF
TRBV5-1	.	.	TRBJ1-1	TGCGCCAGCAGCTTGGGGGTCGGGTACACTGAAGCTTTCTTT	CASSLGVGYTEAFF
TRBV5-6	.	.	TRBJ2-1	TGTGCCAGCAGCTTGGAACAGCCGTCGTACAATGAGCAGTTCTTC	CASSLEQPSYNEQFF
TRBV5-4	.	.	TRBJ2-1	TGTGCCAGCAGCTTGGAACGACAGCGGAGCTCCTACAATGAGCAGTTCTTC	CASSLERQRSSYNEQFF
TRBV10-3	.	.	TRBJ1-4	TGTGCCATCAGTGAGAAGCCTAATGAAAAACTGTTTTTT	CAISEKPNEKLFF
TRBV18	.	.	TRBJ2-7	TGTGCCAGCTCACCACCGGCGGGGCGGGAGCAGTACTTC	CASSPPAGREQYF
TRBV30	few	.	TRBJ1-5	TGTGCCTGGAGTGTACTGGATAGCAATCAGCCCCAGCATTTT	CAWSVLDSNQPQHF
TRBV5-1	.	.	TRBJ2-1	TGCGCCAGCAGCTTCGGACAAGCCCCTCACAATGAGCAGTTCTTC	CASSFGQAPHNEQFF
TRBV28	.	TRBD1	TRBJ2-1	TGTGCCAGCAGGGGGGACAGCCCCAGCTCCTACAATGAGCAGTTCTTC	CASRGDSPSSYNEQFF
TRBV7-2	.	.	TRBJ1-1	TGTGCCAGCAGACACACGAGGGACACTGAAGCTTTCTTT	CASRHTRDTEAFF